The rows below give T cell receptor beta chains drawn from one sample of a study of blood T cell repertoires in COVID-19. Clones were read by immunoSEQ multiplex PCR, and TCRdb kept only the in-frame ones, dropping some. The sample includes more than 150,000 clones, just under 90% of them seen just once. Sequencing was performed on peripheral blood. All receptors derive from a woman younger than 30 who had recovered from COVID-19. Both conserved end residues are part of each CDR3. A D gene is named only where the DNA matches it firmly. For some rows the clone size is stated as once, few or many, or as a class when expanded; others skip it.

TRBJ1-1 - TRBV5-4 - TGTGCCAGCAGCCCCGAGGTTGGGGGCTCGAACACTGAAGCTTTCTTT CASSPEVGGSNTEAFF
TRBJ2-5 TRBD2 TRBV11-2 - TGTGCCAGCAGCTTAGTCCGGGGGGGGAAGACCCAGTACTTC CASSLVRGGKTQYF
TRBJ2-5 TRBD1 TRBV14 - TGTGCCAGCAGCCCCAAACCGGACAGGGGCCGATATGTACAAGAGACCCAGTACTTC CASSPKPDRGRYVQETQYF
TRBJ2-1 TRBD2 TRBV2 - TGTGCCAGCGCTGGGGGGAGGGAGGGCACCCGCAACAATGAGCAGTTCTTC CASAGGREGTRNNEQFF
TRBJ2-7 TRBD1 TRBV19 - TGTGCCAGTAGTATGGGGACAGGGGCTTACGAGCAGTACTTC CASSMGTGAYEQYF
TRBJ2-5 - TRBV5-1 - TGCGCCAGCAGCTTGACAGGCAACCAAGAGACCCAGTACTTC CASSLTGNQETQYF
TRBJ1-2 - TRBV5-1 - TGCGCCAGCAGCTCGAAGGACAGCCCTTATGGCTACACCTTC CASSSKDSPYGYTF
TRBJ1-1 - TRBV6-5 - TGTGCCAGCAGGGGACAACTGAACACTGAAGCTTTCTTT CASRGQLNTEAFF
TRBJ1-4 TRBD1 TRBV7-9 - TGTGCCAGCAGCTTATGGGACAGGGATGAAAAACTGTTTTTT CASSLWDRDEKLFF
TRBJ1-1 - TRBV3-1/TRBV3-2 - TGTGCCAGCAGCCCGACTCCCCGGCAGATGAACACTGAAGCTTTCTTT CASSPTPRQMNTEAFF
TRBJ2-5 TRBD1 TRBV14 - TGTGCCAGCAGCCCCGACAGGGGGCTGGAGACCCAGTACTTC CASSPDRGLETQYF
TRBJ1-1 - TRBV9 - TGTGCCAGCAGCGTGGGCCCAAATATCGCTGAAGCTTTCTTT CASSVGPNIAEAFF
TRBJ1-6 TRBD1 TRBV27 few TGTGCCAGCAGTTCAGACAGGGGGCGCTTCCCCCTCCACTTT CASSSDRGRFPLHF
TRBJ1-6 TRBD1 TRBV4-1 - TGCGCCAGCAGCCCACCGGGACAGGGGTATTCACCCCTCCACTTT CASSPPGQGYSPLHF
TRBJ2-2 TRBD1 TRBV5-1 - TGCGCCAGCAGCTTGGGGTCCGACAGGGCTAACGGGGAGCTGTTTTTT CASSLGSDRANGELFF
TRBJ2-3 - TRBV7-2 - TGTGCCAGCAGCGAGGACTCCACAGATACGCAGTATTTT CASSEDSTDTQYF
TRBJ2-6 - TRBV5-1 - TGCGCCAGCAGTCCAAAATTTAGCTCTGGGGCCAACGTCCTGACTTTC CASSPKFSSGANVLTF
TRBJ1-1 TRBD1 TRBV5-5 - TGTGCCAGCAGCGGGACAGGGGTTCAGGGTGAAGCTTTCTTT CASSGTGVQGEAFF
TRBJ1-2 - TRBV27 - TGTGCCAGCAGAGGCGGCTATGGCTACACCTTC CASRGGYGYTF
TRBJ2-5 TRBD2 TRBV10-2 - TGCGCCAGCATGGGACTAGCTTGGGAGACCCAGTACTTC CASMGLAWETQYF
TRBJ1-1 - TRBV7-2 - TGTGCCAGCGGAGGACGGGGGAAGGCTGAAGCTTTCTTT CASGGRGKAEAFF
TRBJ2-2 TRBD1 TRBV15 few TGTGCCACCAGCAGTCCTAAGGACAGGGACACCGGGGAGCTGTTTTTT CATSSPKDRDTGELFF
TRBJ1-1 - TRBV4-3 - TGCGCCAGCAGCCAAGATCTAATAAGCACTGAAGCTTTCTTT CASSQDLISTEAFF
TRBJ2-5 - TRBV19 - TGTGCCAGTAGTAGCGGAACTCCTCAAGAGACCCAGTACTTC CASSSGTPQETQYF
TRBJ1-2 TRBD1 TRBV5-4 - TGTGCCAGCAGCGGGACAGGGCATGGCTACACCTTC CASSGTGHGYTF
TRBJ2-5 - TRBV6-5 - TGTGCCAGCACCAAAGGTGGACTCAAAGAGACCCAGTACTTC CASTKGGLKETQYF
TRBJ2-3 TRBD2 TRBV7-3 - TGTGCCAGCAGCTCCCTAGCGGGAAGGACCACAGATACGCAGTATTTT CASSSLAGRTTDTQYF
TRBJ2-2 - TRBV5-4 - TGTGCCAGCAGCTGGGCCGCCACCGGGGAGCTGTTTTTT CASSWAATGELFF
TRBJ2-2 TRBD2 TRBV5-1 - TGCGCCAGCAGCTTGAATAGCGGGACGAACACCGGGGAGCTGTTTTTT CASSLNSGTNTGELFF
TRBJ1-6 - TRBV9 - TGTGCCAGCAGGACAGGAAATTCACCCCTCCACTTT CASRTGNSPLHF
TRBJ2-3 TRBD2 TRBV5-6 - TGTGCCAGCAGCTTGGGGGTAGCGGGAGGGGACACAGATACGCAGTATTTT CASSLGVAGGDTDTQYF
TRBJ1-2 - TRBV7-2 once TGTGCCAGCAGCTTAGGTGGACAGACTAACTATGGCTACACCTTC CASSLGGQTNYGYTF
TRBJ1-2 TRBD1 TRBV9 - TGTGCCAGCAGCGCGGGGACAGGGGGAGGCTATGGCTACACCTTC CASSAGTGGGYGYTF
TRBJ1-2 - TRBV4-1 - TGCGCCAGCAGCCAAGAGAGACAGTATGGCTACACCTTC CASSQERQYGYTF
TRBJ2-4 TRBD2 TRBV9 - TGTGCCAGCAGCCCGGAGCGGGGGCCTCTAGCCAAAAACATTCAGTACTTC CASSPERGPLAKNIQYF
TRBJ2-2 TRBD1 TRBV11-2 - TGTGCCAGCAGCCCAACACAGGGGGGTACCGGGGAGCTGTTTTTT CASSPTQGGTGELFF
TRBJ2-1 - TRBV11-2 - TGTGCCAGCAGCTTAGGTCAGGGCCCCTACAATGAGCAGTTCTTC CASSLGQGPYNEQFF
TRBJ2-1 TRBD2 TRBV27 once TGTGCCAGCCGCGGACTAGCGGGAGTACTATACAATGAGCAGTTCTTC CASRGLAGVLYNEQFF
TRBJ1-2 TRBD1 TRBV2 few TGTGCCAGGATGGACAGGGAAAATAATGGCTACACCTTC CARMDRENNGYTF
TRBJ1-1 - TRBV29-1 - TGCAGCGTTGCCGGAAAGACAGGGAACACTGAAGCTTTCTTT CSVAGKTGNTEAFF
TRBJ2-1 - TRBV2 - TGTGCCAGCAAAAGATCGGCGGGCAACAATGAGCAGTTCTTC CASKRSAGNNEQFF
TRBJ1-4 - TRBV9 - TGTGCCAGCAGCTCGTTGGGGGGGAATGAAAAACTGTTTTTT CASSSLGGNEKLFF
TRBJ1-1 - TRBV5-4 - TGTGCCAGCAGCCCGGCACAGGGCTTGAACACTGAAGCTTTCTTT CASSPAQGLNTEAFF
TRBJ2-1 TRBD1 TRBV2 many TGTGCCAGTAAGGACAGGGGTTTGTTAGTTGACTACAATGAGCAGTTCTTC CASKDRGLLVDYNEQFF
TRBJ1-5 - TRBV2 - TGTGCCAGCAGTCCCCCAGGCCTTCCGAGCAATCAGCCCCAGCATTTT CASSPPGLPSNQPQHF
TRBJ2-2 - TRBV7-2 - TGTGCCAGCAGCTTATCCGGACAGAACACCGGGGAGCTGTTTTTT CASSLSGQNTGELFF
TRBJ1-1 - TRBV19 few TGTGCCAGTATCTCCTCTTTGGACATGATGAACACTGAAGCTTTCTTT CASISSLDMMNTEAFF
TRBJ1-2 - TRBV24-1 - TGTGCCACCAGTGATTTACGCAGGTCCGCTAACTATGGCTACACCTTC CATSDLRRSANYGYTF
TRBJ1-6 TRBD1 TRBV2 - TGTGCCAGCAGTGCTGGGACAGGACGCTCCTATAATTCACCCCTCCACTTT CASSAGTGRSYNSPLHF
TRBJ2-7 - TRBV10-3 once TGTGCCCACCAAAGTTCAGTCTACGAGCAGTACTTC CAHQSSVYEQYF
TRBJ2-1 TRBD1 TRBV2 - TGTGCCAGCAGTGAAGAGGGGGCTTCGAATGAGCAGTTCTTC CASSEEGASNEQFF
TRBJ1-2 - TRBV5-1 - TGCGCCAGCAGCTTAAGGGGCAGCTACACCTTC CASSLRGSYTF